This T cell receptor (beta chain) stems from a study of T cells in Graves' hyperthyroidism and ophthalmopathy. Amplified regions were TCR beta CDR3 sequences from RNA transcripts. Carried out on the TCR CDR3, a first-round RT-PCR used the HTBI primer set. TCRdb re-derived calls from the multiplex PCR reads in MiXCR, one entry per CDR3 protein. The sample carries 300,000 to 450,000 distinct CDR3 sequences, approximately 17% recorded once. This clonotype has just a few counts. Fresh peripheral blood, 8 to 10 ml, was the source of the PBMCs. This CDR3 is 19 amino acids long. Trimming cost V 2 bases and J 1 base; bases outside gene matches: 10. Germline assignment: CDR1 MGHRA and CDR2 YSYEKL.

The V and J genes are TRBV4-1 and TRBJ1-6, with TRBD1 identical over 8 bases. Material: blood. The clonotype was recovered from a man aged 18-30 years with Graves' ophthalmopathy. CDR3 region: CASSQSVTGGASYNSPLHF. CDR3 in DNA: TGCGCCAGCAGCCAAAGTGTAACAGGGGGAGCATCCTATAATTCACCCCTCCACTTT.